These T cell receptor beta chains were read from a single sample in a study of regulatory T cells in long-lasting Graves disease. MiXCR, run by TCRdb on the multiplex PCR reads, gives a single entry per CDR3 protein. The repertoire holds 550,000 to 600,000 distinct CDR3 sequences, with 15% to 20% as singletons. This same sample was also taken into another study, of T cells in Graves' hyperthyroidism and ophthalmopathy.

The sequencing here drew on peripheral blood mononuclear cells (PBMCs), taken at new diagnosis, from a patient treated with antithyroid drugs. These receptor sequences come from a man between 18 and 35 years old with Graves disease. Each CDR3 is given with its conserved first and last residue. D genes are given only for firm matches. Only some rows state a clone size, as once, few, many or a class for expanded clones.

abundance: many; j_gene: TRBJ2-1; d_gene: -; v_gene: TRBV7-2; CDR3nt: TGTGCCAGCAGCTTCCCCCTTGCTAGCGATACCTACAATGAGCAGTTCTTC; CDR3aa: CASSFPLASDTYNEQFF
abundance: -; j_gene: TRBJ2-6; d_gene: -; v_gene: TRBV20-1; CDR3nt: TGCAGTGCTAGCCAGGGAACTGGGGCCAACGTCCTGACTTTC; CDR3aa: CSASQGTGANVLTF
abundance: few; j_gene: TRBJ1-1; d_gene: -; v_gene: TRBV7-9; CDR3nt: TGTGCCAGCAGCTTAGCGGTGGCAGGGTTCGGGAACACTGAAGCTTTCTTT; CDR3aa: CASSLAVAGFGNTEAFF
abundance: once; j_gene: TRBJ2-7; d_gene: -; v_gene: TRBV30; CDR3nt: TGTGCCTGGACCCAGGGGACCTACGAGCAGTACTTC; CDR3aa: CAWTQGTYEQYF
abundance: many; j_gene: TRBJ2-7; d_gene: -; v_gene: TRBV20-1; CDR3nt: TGCAGTGCTAGAGTTAACAGGGCCTACGAGCAGTACTTC; CDR3aa: CSARVNRAYEQYF
abundance: -; j_gene: TRBJ2-2; d_gene: TRBD1; v_gene: TRBV24-1; CDR3nt: TGTGCCACCAGTGATTCGCAGGGACAGGCCGCGAACACCGGGGAGCTGTTTTTT; CDR3aa: CATSDSQGQAANTGELFF
abundance: -; j_gene: TRBJ2-2; d_gene: -; v_gene: TRBV30; CDR3nt: TGTGCCTGGAGAGCTAAGTCCGGGACGGCAAACCACGGGGAGCTGTTTTTT; CDR3aa: CAWRAKSGTANHGELFF
abundance: -; j_gene: TRBJ2-6; d_gene: -; v_gene: TRBV3-1; CDR3nt: TGTGCCAGCAGCCCCCCAGCCAGACAGACCCTTTTAGGGGCCAACGTCCTGACTTTC; CDR3aa: CASSPPARQTLLGANVLTF
abundance: -; j_gene: TRBJ2-7; d_gene: -; v_gene: TRBV4-2; CDR3nt: TGTGCCAGCAGCCAATCGGACCAGTCCTACGAGCAGTACTTC; CDR3aa: CASSQSDQSYEQYF
abundance: -; j_gene: TRBJ2-2; d_gene: -; v_gene: TRBV19; CDR3nt: TGTGCCAGTAATCGGAAATTAAACACCGGGGAGCTGTTTTTT; CDR3aa: CASNRKLNTGELFF
abundance: few; j_gene: TRBJ2-2; d_gene: -; v_gene: TRBV20-1; CDR3nt: TGCAGTGCTAGTGTTTTAAGGAACACCGGGGAGCTGTTTTTT; CDR3aa: CSASVLRNTGELFF
abundance: few; j_gene: TRBJ2-5; d_gene: -; v_gene: TRBV6-2/TRBV6-3; CDR3nt: TGTGCCAGCAGTCGGGTAGGGTCAGGTGGAGAGACCCAGTACTTC; CDR3aa: CASSRVGSGGETQYF
abundance: many; j_gene: TRBJ1-4; d_gene: -; v_gene: TRBV12-3/TRBV12-4; CDR3nt: TGTGCCAGCAGTCCGACCGTTTCCTCCACAACTAATGAAAAACTGTTTTTT; CDR3aa: CASSPTVSSTTNEKLFF
abundance: few; j_gene: TRBJ1-5; d_gene: TRBD1; v_gene: TRBV5-1; CDR3nt: TGCGCCAGCAGATCGGGACAGAATAGCGATCAGCCCCAGCATTTT; CDR3aa: CASRSGQNSDQPQHF
abundance: many; j_gene: TRBJ1-5; d_gene: -; v_gene: TRBV6-1; CDR3nt: TGTGCCAGCGGCCTAATGGGGAATCAGCCCCAGCATTTT; CDR3aa: CASGLMGNQPQHF
abundance: many; j_gene: TRBJ1-3; d_gene: -; v_gene: TRBV5-5; CDR3nt: TGTGCCAGCAGCTTGGGGCAGAATGGAAACACCATATATTTT; CDR3aa: CASSLGQNGNTIYF
abundance: many; j_gene: TRBJ2-3; d_gene: TRBD2; v_gene: TRBV2; CDR3nt: TGTGCCAGCAGTGGGGGGGGGTCGAGGAGCACAGATACGCAGTATTTT; CDR3aa: CASSGGGSRSTDTQYF
abundance: -; j_gene: TRBJ2-3; d_gene: -; v_gene: TRBV6-1; CDR3nt: TGTGCCAGCAGTGGAGACACAGATACGCAGTATTTT; CDR3aa: CASSGDTDTQYF
abundance: many; j_gene: TRBJ1-2; d_gene: -; v_gene: TRBV13; CDR3nt: TGTGCCAGCAGCTTAGCCGGCCAGATACACTATGGCTACACCTTC; CDR3aa: CASSLAGQIHYGYTF
abundance: few; j_gene: TRBJ1-1; d_gene: TRBD1; v_gene: TRBV20-1; CDR3nt: TGCAGTGCTACCCGGGACAGGGACTCTAGGGCTTTCTTT; CDR3aa: CSATRDRDSRAFF
abundance: many; j_gene: TRBJ1-5; d_gene: -; v_gene: TRBV2; CDR3nt: TGTGCCAGCAGTGACACGTATAGCAATCAGCCCCAGCATTTT; CDR3aa: CASSDTYSNQPQHF
abundance: many; j_gene: TRBJ2-7; d_gene: TRBD2; v_gene: TRBV2; CDR3nt: TGTGCCAGCAGTGGTGGACTAGCGGGAGTGCAGTACTTC; CDR3aa: CASSGGLAGVQYF
abundance: many; j_gene: TRBJ1-4; d_gene: TRBD1; v_gene: TRBV12-3/TRBV12-4; CDR3nt: TGTGCCAGCAGTTTGAGTTGGGACAGAACTAATGAAAAACTGTTTTTT; CDR3aa: CASSLSWDRTNEKLFF
abundance: -; j_gene: TRBJ1-3; d_gene: TRBD1; v_gene: TRBV7-8; CDR3nt: TGTGCCAGCAGCTCCCAGGGGGACGGAAACACCATATATTTT; CDR3aa: CASSSQGDGNTIYF
abundance: few; j_gene: TRBJ2-7; d_gene: -; v_gene: TRBV13; CDR3nt: TGTGCCAGCAGCTTAAACAGTGAGAGGGAGCAGTACTTC; CDR3aa: CASSLNSEREQYF
abundance: few; j_gene: TRBJ2-1; d_gene: -; v_gene: TRBV5-1; CDR3nt: TGCGCCAGCAGCATAATCGGGGGAGACAATGAGCAGTTCTTC; CDR3aa: CASSIIGGDNEQFF
abundance: -; j_gene: TRBJ2-3; d_gene: -; v_gene: TRBV20-1; CDR3nt: TGCAGTGCTAGTTGGGGGGCGGAGGCTAGAGATACGCAGTATTTT; CDR3aa: CSASWGAEARDTQYF
abundance: many; j_gene: TRBJ1-1; d_gene: -; v_gene: TRBV2; CDR3nt: TGTGCCAGCAGTGAAGAGGGAAGTAACACTGAAGCTTTCTTT; CDR3aa: CASSEEGSNTEAFF
abundance: few; j_gene: TRBJ1-2; d_gene: -; v_gene: TRBV18; CDR3nt: TGTGCCAGCTCCCCCGAGTCTGCTGGAGGCTACACCTTC; CDR3aa: CASSPESAGGYTF
abundance: many; j_gene: TRBJ2-1; d_gene: TRBD2; v_gene: TRBV13; CDR3nt: TGTGCCAGCAGCCGTAGCGGGAGGGCTGTCAATGAGCAGTTCTTC; CDR3aa: CASSRSGRAVNEQFF
abundance: many; j_gene: TRBJ2-1; d_gene: TRBD2; v_gene: TRBV18; CDR3nt: TGTGCCAGCTCACCACTCGAGCGGGAGGGATACAATGAGCAGTTCTTC; CDR3aa: CASSPLEREGYNEQFF
abundance: -; j_gene: TRBJ2-7; d_gene: -; v_gene: TRBV12-3/TRBV12-4; CDR3nt: TGTGCCAGCAGTTTCTCCGGGATCTTAAGCTCCTACGAGCAGTACTTC; CDR3aa: CASSFSGILSSYEQYF
abundance: few; j_gene: TRBJ1-1; d_gene: -; v_gene: TRBV20-1; CDR3nt: TGCAGTGCTAGAGATTGGGCGGCTAGAATGAACACTGAAGCTTTCTTT; CDR3aa: CSARDWAARMNTEAFF
abundance: -; j_gene: TRBJ1-1; d_gene: -; v_gene: TRBV27; CDR3nt: TGTGCCAGCAGTTTAACAGGGTCGACCACTGAAGCTTTCTTT; CDR3aa: CASSLTGSTTEAFF
abundance: few; j_gene: TRBJ1-5; d_gene: -; v_gene: TRBV5-1; CDR3nt: TGCGCCAGCAGCTTGGCCGGGGGGGCTAGCAATCAGCCCCAGCATTTT; CDR3aa: CASSLAGGASNQPQHF
abundance: many; j_gene: TRBJ2-3; d_gene: TRBD2; v_gene: TRBV7-3; CDR3nt: TGTGCCAGCAGCTTAATTGCGGGAGGGATAGATACGCAGTATTTT; CDR3aa: CASSLIAGGIDTQYF
abundance: -; j_gene: TRBJ1-6; d_gene: -; v_gene: TRBV19; CDR3nt: TGTGCCAGTAGCGCAAATCAGAAGCCGGATTCACCCCTCCACTTT; CDR3aa: CASSANQKPDSPLHF
abundance: few; j_gene: TRBJ1-4; d_gene: -; v_gene: TRBV29-1; CDR3nt: TGCAGCGTGAACACAGGGACAACTAATGAAAAACTGTTTTTT; CDR3aa: CSVNTGTTNEKLFF
abundance: few; j_gene: TRBJ1-3; d_gene: -; v_gene: TRBV7-9; CDR3nt: TGTGCCAGCAGCTGGACTCTCTCGGGAGGAAACACCATATATTTT; CDR3aa: CASSWTLSGGNTIYF
abundance: few; j_gene: TRBJ1-6; d_gene: TRBD1; v_gene: TRBV10-3; CDR3nt: TGTGCCATCAATAACAGGGGAGTGGAGAATTCACCCCTCCACTTT; CDR3aa: CAINNRGVENSPLHF
abundance: -; j_gene: TRBJ2-1; d_gene: -; v_gene: TRBV3-1; CDR3nt: TGTGCCAGCAGCCCGGGACTGGACGACATCTCCTACAATGAGGAGTTCTTC; CDR3aa: CASSPGLDDISYNEEFF
abundance: -; j_gene: TRBJ2-7; d_gene: TRBD2; v_gene: TRBV3-1; CDR3nt: TGTGCCAGCAGCCCCGCGACGGGGGGGGGATACGAGCAGTACTTC; CDR3aa: CASSPATGGGYEQYF
abundance: many; j_gene: TRBJ2-7; d_gene: -; v_gene: TRBV12-3/TRBV12-4; CDR3nt: TGTGCCAGCAGTCCCTACGAGCAGTACTTC; CDR3aa: CASSPYEQYF
abundance: -; j_gene: TRBJ2-7; d_gene: TRBD1; v_gene: TRBV10-1; CDR3nt: TGCGCCAGCAGTGGGCGGACAGGGAACGACGAGCAGTACTTC; CDR3aa: CASSGRTGNDEQYF
abundance: many; j_gene: TRBJ1-2; d_gene: TRBD1; v_gene: TRBV27; CDR3nt: TGTGCCAGCAGTTTTGCAACTTCCGGGACAGGGAGGGATGGCTACACCTTC; CDR3aa: CASSFATSGTGRDGYTF
abundance: -; j_gene: TRBJ2-3; d_gene: -; v_gene: TRBV5-1; CDR3nt: TGCGCCAGCAGCTTAGTCGGGAGAGCAGATACGCAGTATTTT; CDR3aa: CASSLVGRADTQYF
abundance: few; j_gene: TRBJ1-5; d_gene: TRBD1; v_gene: TRBV20-1; CDR3nt: TGCAGTGCTACGACAGGGCTGGGTCAGCCCCAGCATTTT; CDR3aa: CSATTGLGQPQHF
abundance: few; j_gene: TRBJ2-7; d_gene: TRBD1; v_gene: TRBV5-8; CDR3nt: TGTGCCTCTCAGACAGGGGTCTTAAACGAGCAGTACTTC; CDR3aa: CASQTGVLNEQYF
abundance: -; j_gene: TRBJ1-1; d_gene: -; v_gene: TRBV20-1; CDR3nt: TGCAGTGCTAGCGGGGGGAACACTGAAGCTTTCTTT; CDR3aa: CSASGGNTEAFF
abundance: few; j_gene: TRBJ1-5; d_gene: -; v_gene: TRBV20-1; CDR3nt: TGCAGTGCTAGAGATCAAGAGGGGTTCAATCAGCCCCAGCATTTT; CDR3aa: CSARDQEGFNQPQHF
abundance: -; j_gene: TRBJ2-5; d_gene: TRBD2; v_gene: TRBV4-1; CDR3nt: TGCGCCAGCAGCCAAAGATGGGGGAGGGGTCAAGAGACCCAGTACTTC; CDR3aa: CASSQRWGRGQETQYF
abundance: few; j_gene: TRBJ2-7; d_gene: -; v_gene: TRBV28; CDR3nt: TGTGCCAGCAGTGCGCCGGGACAAGCCTACGAGCAGTACTTC; CDR3aa: CASSAPGQAYEQYF
abundance: few; j_gene: TRBJ2-1; d_gene: -; v_gene: TRBV6-6; CDR3nt: TGTGCCAGCAGTTACTCGGGCAGGTCTCCTGAGCAGTTCTTC; CDR3aa: CASSYSGRSPEQFF
abundance: few; j_gene: TRBJ1-1; d_gene: TRBD1; v_gene: TRBV20-1; CDR3nt: TGCAGTGCTAAGACAGGGGACTTTGAAGCTTTCTTT; CDR3aa: CSAKTGDFEAFF
abundance: -; j_gene: TRBJ1-5; d_gene: TRBD1; v_gene: TRBV28; CDR3nt: TGTGCCAGCGGCGAAAGGACAGGGGAGATGGGTAGCAATCAGCCCCAGCATTTT; CDR3aa: CASGERTGEMGSNQPQHF
abundance: few; j_gene: TRBJ1-1; d_gene: -; v_gene: TRBV11-2; CDR3nt: TGTGCCAGCAGCTTACCCGGTTTGAGCACTGAAGCTTTCTTT; CDR3aa: CASSLPGLSTEAFF
abundance: many; j_gene: TRBJ1-5; d_gene: -; v_gene: TRBV18; CDR3nt: TGTGCCAGCTCCCGGGGGACAAATCAGCCCCAGCATTTT; CDR3aa: CASSRGTNQPQHF